The clone carrying this T cell receptor beta chain has just a few counts. Its antigen is still unknown. The record originates from a study of CD8 T cell repertoires and HIV-1 epitope variants. On the immunoSEQ platform, TCR beta CDR3s were sequenced at survey depth. Repertoires were generated with immunoSEQ multiplex PCR, while TCRdb's copy carries only in-frame clones and drops some. In the table there are some 4,500 clones, around two thirds of which are singletons. The CDR3 runs to 20 residues. V lost 4 bases and J 4 bases, leaving 30 bases between the germline ends. The specimen sequenced was cultured CD8+ T cells derived from PBMCs. The receptor was derived from a male donor with HIV. The gene calls are TRBV5-3 and TRBJ1-5; D perhaps matches TRBD1 (6 bases). TRBV5-3 is placed among ORFs of uncertain function. CDR3 region: CARSGTDYRALGERNQPQHF. The CDR3 region has the DNA TGTGCCAGAAGCGGTACCGATTACAGGGCCCTGGGCGAGAGGAATCAGCCCCAGCATTTT.